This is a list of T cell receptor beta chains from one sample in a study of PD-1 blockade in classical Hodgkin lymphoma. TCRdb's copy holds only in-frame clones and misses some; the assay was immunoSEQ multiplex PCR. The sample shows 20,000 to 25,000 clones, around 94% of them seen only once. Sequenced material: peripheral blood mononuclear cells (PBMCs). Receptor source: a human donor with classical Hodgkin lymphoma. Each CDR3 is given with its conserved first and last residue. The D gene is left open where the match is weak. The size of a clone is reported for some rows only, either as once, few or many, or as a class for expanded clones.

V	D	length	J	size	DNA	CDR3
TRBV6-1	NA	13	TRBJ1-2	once	TGTGCCAGCAGTGAAGTCCAGGGGAGTGGCTACACCTTC	CASSEVQGSGYTF
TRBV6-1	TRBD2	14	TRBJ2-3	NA	TGTGCCAGCAGTGTGGGGGGGAGGACAGATACGCAGTATTTT	CASSVGGRTDTQYF
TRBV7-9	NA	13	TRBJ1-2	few	TGTGCCAGCAGCTTCGCCGGGGGCCGAGGCTACACCTTC	CASSFAGGRGYTF
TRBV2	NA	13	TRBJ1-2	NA	TGTGCCAGCAGTAGCGGGACTTCCTATGGCTACACCTTC	CASSSGTSYGYTF
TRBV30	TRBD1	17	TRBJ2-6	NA	TGTGCCTGGAGTACCGGACAGGGACTCTCTGGGGCCAACGTCCTGACTTTC	CAWSTGQGLSGANVLTF
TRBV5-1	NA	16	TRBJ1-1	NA	TGCGCCAGCAGCTGGGGACTTGGGGAACCGAACACTGAAGCTTTCTTT	CASSWGLGEPNTEAFF
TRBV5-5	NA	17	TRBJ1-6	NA	TGTGCCAGCAGCTTGTGGGTGCGACAGGCAGGAAATTCACCCCTCCACTTT	CASSLWVRQAGNSPLHF
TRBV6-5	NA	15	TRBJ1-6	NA	TGTGCCAGCAGCCCCGGGGGAGGGATGCGATCACCCCTCCACTTT	CASSPGGGMRSPLHF
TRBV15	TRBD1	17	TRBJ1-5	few	TGTGCCACCAGCAGAGGACAGGGGGGGAACCCCCGTCAGCCCCAGCATTTT	CATSRGQGGNPRQPQHF
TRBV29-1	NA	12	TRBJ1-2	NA	TGCAGCGCCCTAGGTACAATCTATGGCTACACCTTC	CSALGTIYGYTF
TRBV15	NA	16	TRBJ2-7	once	TGTGCCACCAGCAGAGATGCAGGGGGGGCACTCTACGAGCAGTACTTC	CATSRDAGGALYEQYF
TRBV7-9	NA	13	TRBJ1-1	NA	TGTGCCAGCAGCCCAGGGCCGCGGACTGAAGCTTTCTTT	CASSPGPRTEAFF
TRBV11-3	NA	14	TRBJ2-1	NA	TGTGCCAGCAGCTTAGTAGCAGGTTCCAATGAGCAGTTCTTC	CASSLVAGSNEQFF
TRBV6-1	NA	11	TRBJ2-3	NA	TGTGCCAGCAGTGAACTTGATACGCAGTATTTT	CASSELDTQYF
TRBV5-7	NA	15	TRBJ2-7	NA	TGTGCCAGCAGCCAAGATGGTCTAGGTACCTACGAGCAGTACTTC	CASSQDGLGTYEQYF
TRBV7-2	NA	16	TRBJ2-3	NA	TGTGCCAGCAGCTTGGAGGGGACTTCTCACACAGATACGCAGTATTTT	CASSLEGTSHTDTQYF
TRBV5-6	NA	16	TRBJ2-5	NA	TGTGCCAGCAGCTCTCGGGACTTTATGTACCAAGAGACCCAGTACTTC	CASSSRDFMYQETQYF
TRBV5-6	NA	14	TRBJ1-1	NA	TGTGCCAGCAGCCACAGGGAGATGAACACTGAAGCTTTCTTT	CASSHREMNTEAFF
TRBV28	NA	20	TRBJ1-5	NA	TGTGCCAGCAGTTTATGGCCCTCAGATTGGATAAGATATAGCAATCAGCCCCAGCATTTT	CASSLWPSDWIRYSNQPQHF
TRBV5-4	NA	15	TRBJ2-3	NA	TGTGCCAGCAGCGATCACCGGGACCACACAGATACGCAGTATTTT	CASSDHRDHTDTQYF
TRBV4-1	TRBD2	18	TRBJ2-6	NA	TGCGCCAGCAGCCGAGGGGGACTAGCGGGATCTGGGGCCAACGTCCTGACTTTC	CASSRGGLAGSGANVLTF
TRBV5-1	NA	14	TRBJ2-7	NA	TGCGCCAGCAGCTTGGGTCGGGAATACAACGAGCAGTACTTC	CASSLGREYNEQYF
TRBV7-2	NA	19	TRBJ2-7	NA	TGTGCCAGCAGCCGAAGGGTCAACAGGGTTTTAATTTCGTCCTACGAGCAGTACTTC	CASSRRVNRVLISSYEQYF
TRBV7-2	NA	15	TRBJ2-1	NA	TGTGCCAGCAGCTTCCAGTCGGGGGCGTACAATGAGCAGTTCTTC	CASSFQSGAYNEQFF
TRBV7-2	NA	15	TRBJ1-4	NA	TGTGCCAGCAGCTTATCAGGGGCCCTTAATGAAAAACTGTTTTTT	CASSLSGALNEKLFF
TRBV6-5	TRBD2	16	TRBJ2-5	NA	TGTGCCAGCAGTTACTCCCTAGCGGGGGGGCTCGAGACCCAGTACTTC	CASSYSLAGGLETQYF
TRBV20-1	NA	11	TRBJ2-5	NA	TGCAGTGGACAGCACCAAGAGACCCAGTACTTC	CSGQHQETQYF
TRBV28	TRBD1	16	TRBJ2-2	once	TGTGCCAGCAGTCTACCGGGACAGGGGTTGACCGGGGAGCTGTTTTTT	CASSLPGQGLTGELFF
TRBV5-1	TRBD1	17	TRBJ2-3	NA	TGCGCCAGCAGCTTGATGGGCGGAACAGGGGGCACAGATACGCAGTATTTT	CASSLMGGTGGTDTQYF
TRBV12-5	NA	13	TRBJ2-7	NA	TGTGCTAGTGGGCGAGACAGTGCCTACGAGCAGTACTTC	CASGRDSAYEQYF
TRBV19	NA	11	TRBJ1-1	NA	TGTGCCAGTACTACCCGGGGGAAAGCTTTCTTT	CASTTRGKAFF
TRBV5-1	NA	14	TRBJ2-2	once	TGCGCCAGCAGCTTGTCCGGGAACACCGGGGAGCTGTTTTTT	CASSLSGNTGELFF
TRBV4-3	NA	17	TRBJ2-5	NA	TGCGCCAGCAGCCAAGATTTAGGGGGACGGTCCCAAGAGACCCAGTACTTC	CASSQDLGGRSQETQYF
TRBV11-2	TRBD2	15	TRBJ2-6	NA	TGTGCCAGCAGTAGCGGGGCCTCTGGGGCCAACGTCCTGACTTTC	CASSSGASGANVLTF
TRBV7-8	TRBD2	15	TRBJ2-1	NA	TGTGCCAGCAGCTCCACTAGCGGCCTCTACAATGAGCAGTTCTTC	CASSSTSGLYNEQFF
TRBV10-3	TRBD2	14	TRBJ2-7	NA	TGTGCCATCAGCAAAGGACTAGCGGGGGTGGAGCAGTACTTC	CAISKGLAGVEQYF
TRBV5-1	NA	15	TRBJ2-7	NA	TGCGCCAGCAGCCCGGAAGGGTGGGGTACGTACGAGCAGTACTTC	CASSPEGWGTYEQYF
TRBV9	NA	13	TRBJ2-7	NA	TGTGCCAGCTCCGGGACCGCCGCTGGCGAGCAGTACTTC	CASSGTAAGEQYF
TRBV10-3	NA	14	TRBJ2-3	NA	TGTGCCATCAGTTCCTCGGGGCGCACAGATACGCAGTATTTT	CAISSSGRTDTQYF
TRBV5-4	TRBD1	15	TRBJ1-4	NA	TGTGCCAGCAGCCCAACAGGGGGCCCTAATGAAAAACTGTTTTTT	CASSPTGGPNEKLFF
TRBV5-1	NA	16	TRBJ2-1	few	TGCGCCAGCAGCGCCTTGGCGGCGGGGAACTACAATGAGCAGTTCTTC	CASSALAAGNYNEQFF
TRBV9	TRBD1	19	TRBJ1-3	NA	TGTGCCAGCAGCGTAGGAGGAGGGGACAGGGGGCTAACTGGAAACACCATATATTTT	CASSVGGGDRGLTGNTIYF
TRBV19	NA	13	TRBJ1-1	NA	TGTGCCAGTAGTACAGACAGAGACACTGAAGCTTTCTTT	CASSTDRDTEAFF
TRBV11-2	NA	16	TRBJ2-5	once	TGTGCCAGCAGCCCGAGGGGGGCCTGGGGCCAAGAGACCCAGTACTTC	CASSPRGAWGQETQYF
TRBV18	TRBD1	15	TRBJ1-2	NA	TGTGCCAGCTCACCGAGCGGACAGGGAGGGGCTGGCTACACCTTC	CASSPSGQGGAGYTF
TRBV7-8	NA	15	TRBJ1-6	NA	TGTGCCAGCACCTTGAGAAGGGGGGTTAATTCACCCCTCCACTTT	CASTLRRGVNSPLHF